These 19 T cell receptor beta chains share one sample of origin, sequenced in a study of Graves' ophthalmopathy and Graves' hyperthyroidism. Amplified TCR beta CDR3 regions were obtained using RNA transcripts as template. An initial RT-PCR round employing HTBI primers preceded a second-round multiplex PCR. TCRdb re-derived calls from the multiplex PCR reads in MiXCR, one entry per CDR3 protein. The profile shows around 170,000 distinct CDR3 sequences, 30% to 45% of them singletons. The source material was peripheral blood. The receptors were gathered from a middle-aged woman with Graves' ophthalmopathy.

The rearrangement uses TRBV6-1 and TRBJ1-5; the match to TRBD1 covers 8 bases. This CDR3 comprises 15 residues. Losses at the gene ends were 6 bases for V and 6 bases for J; bases not matched to a gene: 10. The V gene's germline CDR1 is MNHNS and CDR2 SASEGT. CDR3 nucleotides: TGTGCCAGCAGACCTATCAGGGGGCTGTTTCAGCCCCAGCATTTT. The encoded protein is CASRPIRGLFQPQHF.

The gene calls are TRBV27 and TRBJ1-2, with TRBD1 identical over 10 bases. Germline CDR1 and CDR2: MNHEY and SMNVEV (reference sequence). The CDR3 contains 14 residues. V trimming: 6 bases; J trimming: 7 bases; junction bases outside the gene matches: 8. CDR3 coding DNA: TGTGCCAGCAGCCTGATCCGGGACAGGGGTGGCTACACCTTC. This translates into CASSLIRDRGGYTF.

This clonotype came up many times. The chain recombines TRBV5-1 with TRBJ1-2, with D possibly matching TRBD1 (5 bases). Germline loops: CDR1 SGHRS, CDR2 YFSETQ. V gave up 0 bases and J gave up 7 bases, with 16 bases separating them. The CDR3 consists of 15 residues. The CDR3 sequence: CASSLEIRDVRGYTF. CDR3 bases: TGCGCCAGCAGCTTGGAGATCAGGGATGTACGTGGCTACACCTTC.

In this sample, this clonotype turned up many times. The rearrangement joins TRBV28 to TRBJ2-7, with D possibly TRBD1 on 5 matching bases. Looked up from germline, CDR1 is MDHEN and CDR2 is SYDVKM. The CDR3 contains 13 residues. V was cut by 4 bases and J by 9 bases, with 16 bases left in between. Here the CDR3 DNA reads TGTGCCAGCAGTTCGATGGGGCGGTATGTGCAGTACTTC. Amino acid sequence: CASSSMGRYVQYF.

V is TRBV6-5 and J is TRBJ2-7; perhaps TRBD1 as D (5 bases). Trimming took off 3 bases at V and 2 bases at J, with 14 bases between the two ends. This CDR3 has 15 amino acids. Germline assignment: CDR1 MNHEY and CDR2 SVGAGI. In DNA, the CDR3 is TGTGCCAGCAGTTATGATCAAGGACATACCTACGAGCAGTACTTC. It encodes CASSYDQGHTYEQYF.

This sequence joins TRBV12-3 or TRBV12-4 and TRBJ1-5; D ambiguous. The CDR3 extends over 12 amino acids. The ends were cut back, 10 bases at V and 4 bases at J, with 11 bases in the middle. The CDR3 DNA is TGTGCCACCTCGCCCGGGAATCAGCCCCAGCATTTT. It encodes CATSPGNQPQHF.

This sequence joins TRBV6-5 and TRBJ2-5; D unresolved. Germline CDR1 is MNHEY and CDR2 is SVGAGI. CDR3 length: 13 residues. The ends were cut back, 4 bases at V and 5 bases at J, with 11 bases in the middle. The CDR3 DNA sequence: TGTGCCAGCAGTTTACGGGTGAGGGAGACCCAGTACTTC. As protein: CASSLRVRETQYF.

This clonotype showed up just once. The chain recombines TRBV6-1 with TRBJ1-2; D call uncertain. The CDR3 loop spans 13 amino acids. Per germline, CDR1 MNHNS and CDR2 SASEGT. V gave up 5 bases and J gave up 2 bases, with 9 bases separating them. The CDR3 is CASSRTKNYGYTF. The CDR3 DNA reads as TGTGCCAGCAGTCGGACGAAAAACTATGGCTACACCTTC.

J is TRBJ1-2 and V is TRBV5-1; D is ambiguous. The CDR3 loop spans 13 amino acids. V lost 1 base, J lost 8 bases, and 12 bases lay in between. Germline loops: CDR1 SGHRS, CDR2 YFSETQ. This chain's CDR3 is CASSLIGVGGYTF. The CDR3 region has the DNA TGCGCCAGCAGCTTGATTGGTGTGGGGGGCTACACCTTC. The full variable domain, in which reference TRBV5-1 and TRBJ1-2 provide the parts outside the CDR3, is KAGVTQTPRYLIKTRGQQVTLSCSPISGHRSVSWYQQTPGQGLQFLFEYFSETQRNKGNFPGRFSGRQFSNSRSEMNVSTLELGDSALYLCASSLIGVGGYTFGSGTRLTVV.

This clonotype was observed many times. This chain joins TRBV12-3 or TRBV12-4 and TRBJ2-7; 8 bases align to TRBD1. The CDR3 is 14 residues long. V gave up 10 bases and J gave up 7 bases; unmatched junction bases: 15. CDR3 region: CANSIGDRRSEQYF. Written as DNA, the CDR3 is TGTGCCAACAGCATAGGGGACAGGAGAAGTGAGCAGTACTTC.

Ten or more counts support this clonotype. The V gene is TRBV9, the J gene TRBJ2-5, with TRBD2 matching over 9 bases. With V trimmed by 0 bases and J by 5 bases, 8 bases remained unmatched. This CDR3 is built from 16 residues. Per the germline V gene, CDR1 is SGDLS and CDR2 is YYNGEE. The CDR3 here is CASSVGPLAGLETQYF. DNA of the CDR3: TGTGCCAGCAGCGTAGGACCTCTAGCGGGGCTGGAGACCCAGTACTTC.

This clonotype was detected ten times or more. This chain connects TRBV7-9 to TRBJ1-1; no reliable D call. V dropped 5 bases and J dropped 2 bases, with 12 bases sitting between them. The CDR3 totals 14 residues. Germline V gives CDR1 SEHNR, CDR2 FQNEAQ (reference sequence). The CDR3 is CASSRTGSNTEAFF. DNA of the CDR3: TGTGCCAGCAGCCGTACCGGATCCAACACTGAAGCTTTCTTT.

Ten or more counts support this clonotype. The chain recombines TRBV7-2 with TRBJ1-5; D may be TRBD1 (6 bases). The CDR3 sequence is 13 residues long. The germline CDR1 and CDR2 sequences are SGHTA and FQGNSA. Trimming left V 5 bases short and J 7 bases short, with 12 bases between. CDR3 sequence: CASSTQGSQPQHF. The CDR3 nucleotides are TGTGCCAGCAGCACCCAGGGGTCCCAGCCCCAGCATTTT.

The rearrangement joins TRBV10-3 to TRBJ1-1; D gene uncertain. V gave up 2 bases and J gave up 2 bases, with 6 bases separating them. CDR3 length: 13 amino acids. Germline V gene sequence: CDR1 ENHRY, CDR2 SYGVKD. CDR3 sequence: CAISEAPNTEAFF. The CDR3 DNA is TGTGCCATCAGTGAGGCACCCAACACTGAAGCTTTCTTT.

This clonotype was picked up many times. This chain uses TRBV12-3 or TRBV12-4 with TRBJ2-7; D may correspond to TRBD1 or TRBD2 (5 bases each). This CDR3 comprises 14 residues. Trimming removed 1 base at V and 4 bases at J, with 11 bases between. The CDR3 nucleotides read TGTGCCAGCAGTTTAGGGGGGACGGTGTACGAGCAGTACTTC. Translated: CASSLGGTVYEQYF.

This rearrangement joins TRBV20-1 to TRBJ2-7; tentative D call: TRBD2 (5 bases). This CDR3 comprises 16 residues. Germline values: CDR1 DFQATT, CDR2 SNEGSKA (reference sequence). Trimming removed 0 bases from V and 5 bases from J, with 20 bases in between. CDR3 sequence: CSARDGSLAEVNEQYF. The CDR3 nucleotides read TGCAGTGCTAGAGATGGGAGCCTAGCAGAAGTCAACGAGCAGTACTTC.

This chain's CDR3 is CATTSGQETQYF. Written as DNA, the CDR3 is TGTGCCACGACTAGCGGTCAAGAGACCCAGTACTTC. The rearrangement joins TRBV6-5 to TRBJ2-5; 9 bases map to TRBD2. This CDR3 has 12 residues. Germline loops: CDR1 MNHEY, CDR2 SVGAGI. V shed 10 bases and J 2 bases; nucleotides not matched to a gene: 2.

The chain is built from TRBV20-1 and TRBJ2-2; 7 bases align to TRBD1. There are 14 residues in the CDR3. The V gene's germline CDR1 is DFQATT and CDR2 SNEGSKA (reference sequence). Trimming at V came to 3 bases and at J to 7 bases, leaving 8 bases not matched to a gene. The CDR3 sequence: CSARETGRNGELFF. CDR3 DNA sequence: TGCAGTGCTAGGGAGACAGGGCGGAACGGGGAGCTGTTTTTT.

Only one count was recorded for this clonotype. This chain joins TRBV7-2 and TRBJ2-7; possible D gene TRBD1, 5 bases. There are 14 residues in the CDR3. V was shortened by 1 base and J by 2 bases, with 9 bases between the two germline ends. CDR1 is SGHTA, CDR2 FQGNSA, per germline. The CDR3 here is CASSLVPGTYEQYF. The CDR3 DNA is TGTGCCAGCAGCTTAGTCCCAGGGACCTACGAGCAGTACTTC.